This T cell receptor (beta chain) was identified during a study of human T cells and chemical hapten exposure (dated by TCRdb to the early 2020s). With regard to the full study: For sensitization, 2% DPC in acetone was applied to an approximately 2 cm by approximately 2 cm area of upper inner arm skin. Blood samples were taken from patients before sensitization (week 0) and at 2, 6 and about 24 weeks after DPC sensitization. Twenty-nine alopecia patients gave blood for TCR sequencing at one to four time points (pre-sensitization, 2, 6 and 24 weeks). Throughout the study period of 20 to 30 weeks, patients also received therapeutic DPC doses to the scalp every week. The patient cohort, mostly female, included alopecia areata with under or over 50% scalp involvement, alopecia totalis and alopecia universalis. Patch testing was performed on the upper back with Finn chambers containing 0.01% DPC, and the patch tests were scored after 6 days according to International Contact Dermatitis Research Group standards. Peripheral blood TCR repertoire changes were tracked in vivo in alopecia patients during primary and secondary sensitization to the hapten diphenylcyclopropenone (DPC). Libraries were combined into a pool for sequencing, and differences in TCR yield between samples came mainly from small differences in library volumes within the pool.

The method was RACE. TCRdb names NextSeq 500 as the instrument used. During library preparation, unique molecular identifiers were attached to individual cDNA molecules so that TCRs could be counted in a quantitative, reproducible way. Both TCR alpha and TCR beta chains were sequenced from each blood RNA sample. For the original study's pipeline: The median number of TCRs per sample was some 100,000, ranging from about 20,000 to 750,000. The Decombinator software suite was used to annotate V, J and CDR3 in the TCR reads. For PS versus PT1 abundance plots, all samples were subsampled to the same number of TCRs (28,000). TCRs were defined as expanded if absent before sensitization and observed at least eight times at the 2-week time point. TCRdb handled the public reads itself, with Q25 trimming in fastp and clone calling in MiXCR, and kept productive beta chains. For every CDR3 protein sequence, its rows merge into one entry that carries the most common genes and DNA. TCRdb, not the authors, supplied the V and J calls. This sample has tens of thousands of distinct CDR3 sequences in its table, and more than 7.5% of those were observed once. The ten largest clonotypes hold approximately 9.9% of the sample.

This clonotype came up a few times. The antigen it recognizes is unknown. No base quality information exists; no much larger clone differs at one position. The cysteine opens and the phenylalanine closes a CDR3 of 15 amino acids. The entry retains the CDR3 DNA only, 45 bases that are in frame from base 1. CDR1 and CDR2, looked up from the germline V gene, are MNHEY and SVGAGI. V loses 6 bases, J loses 2 bases, and the germline ends lie 14 bases apart. This sample's time point label indicates: pre-sensitization, week 0. The treatment or condition label of this sample denotes: therapeutic diphenylcyclopropenone sensitization with weekly scalp DPC. At each patch-test visit, blood was drawn before the patch test was applied. Patients were considered eligible if aged 18 to 70, diagnosed with alopecia and deemed suitable for DPC therapy, and patients were excluded if pregnant. Unfractionated whole blood was collected in Tempus Blood RNA tubes, and total RNA was extracted from that blood.

The paper's findings and limits, for the study overall: The number of TCRs above 1 in 1000 frequency did not change with DPC sensitization; there was no evidence of global repertoire structure alterations. The number of PT1 expanded TCRs positively correlated with patch test score, significant at thresholds 8, 16 and 32 but not 4. Because all patients had alopecia, a presumed autoimmune disease, the immune response of the patients might differ from that of healthy individuals. After repeated subsampling, changes were observed in the strength of the expansion versus patch-test correlation and in the threshold at which the correlation became significant. Expanded TCRs formed significantly more large CDR3 similarity clusters than pre-sensitization or healthy control sets, consistent with antigen-driven responses.

Sequenced material: whole blood, taken in connection with sensitization to the hapten diphenylcyclopropenone (DPC). Recombination joined TRBV6-5 with TRBJ2-1, with a tentative D gene TRBD2 over 6 matching bases. The sequence was collected from a man aged 40-49 years with alopecia areata. Some clones in this sample may be carry-over from other donors' samples. For the CDR3, the sequence is CASRGGGGTYNEQFF. The DNA sequence is TGTGCCAGCAGGGGAGGCGGAGGGACCTACAATGAGCAGTTCTTC.